Listed here are 8 T cell receptor beta chains from one sample, sequenced in a study of blood T cell repertoires in COVID-19. Assay: immunoSEQ multiplex PCR; the TCRdb copy retains only in-frame clones and omits some. The sample carries roughly 68,000 clones, about 90% recorded once. What was sequenced was peripheral blood. The source is a human donor in a cohort sampled during active COVID-19.

The chain carries TRBV27 and TRBJ1-1; tentative D call: TRBD1 (6 bases). V was pared by 5 bases and J by 0 bases, with 13 bases between. The CDR3 runs 15 residues. CDR1 and CDR2 (germline): MNHEY, SMNVEV (reference sequence). The CDR3 sequence: CASSRQGQMNTEAFF. The CDR3 DNA is TGTGCCAGCAGTCGTCAGGGGCAGATGAACACTGAAGCTTTCTTT.

The genes are TRBV6-5 and TRBJ1-1, with D maybe TRBD1 (5 bases). Germline V CDR1 and CDR2: MNHEY, SVGAGI. This CDR3 has 13 residues. V was trimmed by 10 bases and J by 1 base, leaving 13 bases between them. The CDR3 is CATRWGGNTEAFF. Here the CDR3 DNA reads TGTGCCACCCGATGGGGGGGGAACACTGAAGCTTTCTTT.

The chain has TRBV2 and TRBJ2-5; 7 positions agree with TRBD2. This CDR3 spans 15 amino acids. Trimming at V came to 7 bases and at J to 5 bases, leaving 13 bases not matched to a gene. Germline CDR1 is SNHLY and CDR2 is FYNNEI. CDR3 amino acids: CASTSAGLGGETQYF. CDR3 in DNA: TGTGCCAGCACCTCAGCGGGACTCGGCGGGGAGACCCAGTACTTC.

The chain combines TRBV24-1 with TRBJ2-3, with 8 bases that match TRBD1. The CDR3 runs 15 residues. The junction had 5 bases not matched to a gene; V was cut back by 4 bases and J by 3 bases. Germline assignment: CDR1 KGHDR and CDR2 SFDVKD. The chain's CDR3 is CATSEARDRTDTQYF. CDR3 in DNA: TGTGCCACCAGTGAGGCGAGGGACAGGACAGATACGCAGTATTTT.

The genes are TRBV5-5 and TRBJ2-1, with D perhaps TRBD1 (5 bases). CDR1 is SGHKS, CDR2 YYEKEE, per germline (reference sequence). Between the trimmed V and J ends, which lost 4 bases and 6 bases, there was a span of 23 bases. CDR3 size: 17 residues. The CDR3 bases are TGTGCCAGCAGCCCGTCCCCCCCCGACCCAGGGATCAATGAGCAGTTCTTC. It translates to CASSPSPPDPGINEQFF.

The chain uses TRBV5-4 and TRBJ2-1, with 10 bases that match TRBD2. With 0 bases clipped from V and 12 bases from J, the junction kept 9 bases outside the gene matches. Germline loops: CDR1 SGHNT, CDR2 YYREEE (reference sequence). The CDR3 loop spans 15 amino acids. The CDR3 protein is CASSLVLASGSRQFF. The CDR3 DNA reads as TGTGCCAGCAGCTTGGTCTTGGCTAGCGGGAGCCGGCAGTTCTTC.

The CDR3 sequence: CASSPAGTSGRNTQYF. The CDR3 DNA sequence: TGTGCCAGCTCACCGGCCGGGACTAGCGGGAGAAATACGCAGTATTTT. V usage is TRBV18 and J usage is TRBJ2-3; the match to TRBD2 covers 14 bases. The ends lost 3 bases at V and 7 bases at J; junction bases unmatched: 6. CDR3 size: 16 residues. Germline V gives CDR1 KGHSH, CDR2 LQKENI. The whole variable domain, remainder taken from reference TRBV18 and TRBJ2-3, is NAGVMQNPRHLVRRRGQEARLRCSPMKGHSHVYWYRQLPEEGLKFMVYLQKENIIDESGMPKERFSAEFPKEGPSILRIQQVVRGDSAAYFCASSPAGTSGRNTQYFGPGTRLTVL.

The chain carries TRBV7-2 and TRBJ1-1, with TRBD1 identical over 7 bases. The CDR3 is 14 amino acids. After removal of 3 bases from V and 1 base from J, the junction contained 2 bases not matched to a gene. CDR1 and CDR2 (germline): SGHTA, FQGNSA. CDR3 DNA sequence: TGTGCCAGCAGCTTTTACAGGGGGAACACTGAAGCTTTCTTT. It yields the protein CASSFYRGNTEAFF.